Below, 28 T cell receptor beta chains from the same sample are listed, as sequenced in a study of blood T cell repertoires in COVID-19. Assay: immunoSEQ multiplex PCR; the TCRdb copy retains only in-frame clones and omits some. The repertoire includes almost 200,000 clones, more than 70% of them detected once, and over 7% sits in the top ten. Input material: PBMCs or T cells enriched from blood (not recorded which). These receptor sequences come from a woman between 18 and 29 years old who had recovered from COVID-19.

The V gene is TRBV28, the J gene TRBJ1-2, with D perhaps matching TRBD1 (5 bases). CDR1 MDHEN and CDR2 SYDVKM come from the germline V gene. Between the trimmed V and J ends, which lost 4 bases and 5 bases, there was a span of 14 bases. This CDR3 comprises 14 residues. CDR3 sequence (DNA): TGTGCCAGCAGTTCAAGGGAGGGGATGTATGGCTACACCTTC. This encodes CASSSREGMYGYTF.

The rearrangement joins TRBV5-6 to TRBJ1-6; no firm D call. Per germline, CDR1 SGHDT and CDR2 YYEEEE. Trimming removed 4 bases at V and 10 bases at J, with 21 bases between. This CDR3 spans 16 amino acids. The CDR3 coding sequence is TGTGCCAGCAGCCGGACGCTTCAGTTCCGGGGATCACCCCTCCACTTT. This sequence encodes CASSRTLQFRGSPLHF.

The chain has TRBV25-1 and TRBJ1-2; 7 bases agree with TRBD1. CDR3 length equals 14 residues. The V and J ends lost 0 bases and 6 bases, in that order; junction bases with no gene match: 4. The germline V gene encodes CDR1 MGHDK and CDR2 SYGVNS. The CDR3: CASSEYGTANGYTF. The CDR3 nucleotides are TGTGCCAGCAGTGAATACGGGACAGCTAATGGCTACACCTTC.

The chain combines TRBV5-1 with TRBJ2-1; 7 nucleotides line up with TRBD1. Germline CDR1 is SGHRS and CDR2 is YFSETQ. There are 15 residues in the CDR3. The V segment lost 1 base and the J segment 4 bases; nucleotides outside the gene matches: 5. The CDR3 region is CASSLTGTVYNEQFF. Here the CDR3 DNA reads TGCGCCAGCAGCTTGACCGGGACAGTTTACAATGAGCAGTTCTTC. Combining the CDR3 with reference TRBV5-1 and TRBJ2-1 gives the whole variable domain KAGVTQTPRYLIKTRGQQVTLSCSPISGHRSVSWYQQTPGQGLQFLFEYFSETQRNKGNFPGRFSGRQFSNSRSEMNVSTLELGDSALYLCASSLTGTVYNEQFFGPGTRLTVL.

V gene TRBV7-9 combines with J gene TRBJ1-1; tentatively, D is TRBD1 (6 bases). V was shortened by 5 bases and J by 0 bases, with 16 bases between the two germline ends. The CDR3 is made up of 16 amino acids. Germline CDR1 SEHNR, CDR2 FQNEAQ (reference sequence). CDR3 nucleotide sequence: TGTGCCAGCAGCCCACAAGACAGGACCGTGAACACTGAAGCTTTCTTT. Translated: CASSPQDRTVNTEAFF.

The rearrangement joins TRBV27 to TRBJ2-1, with a weak D call TRBD1 (6 bases). The V end was cut by 4 bases, the J end by 5 bases, with 12 bases between. This CDR3 comprises 14 residues. Germline V gives CDR1 MNHEY, CDR2 SMNVEV (reference sequence). The CDR3 region is CASSYDRRNNEQFF. The CDR3 nucleotides are TGTGCCAGCAGTTACGACAGGCGCAACAATGAGCAGTTCTTC.

The chain joins TRBV4-1 to TRBJ1-1; D call uncertain. V lost 1 base, J lost 5 bases, and 14 bases lay in between. Germline assignment: CDR1 MGHRA and CDR2 YSYEKL. The CDR3 is 15 amino acids. This chain's CDR3 is CASSQGPTTMTEAFF. CDR3 in DNA: TGCGCCAGCAGCCAAGGGCCTACGACTATGACTGAAGCTTTCTTT.

V and J are TRBV19 and TRBJ1-1; 7 positions match TRBD1. Germline values: CDR1 LNHDA, CDR2 SQIVND (reference sequence). After removal of 4 bases from V and 4 bases from J, the junction contained 6 bases not matched to a gene. The CDR3 runs 14 residues. The DNA of the CDR3 is TGTGCCAGTAGTAGGCAGGGGGGAAGCACTGAAGCTTTCTTT. This codes for CASSRQGGSTEAFF.

J is TRBJ1-5 and V is TRBV9; 7 positions match TRBD1. CDR3 length: 15 residues. The germline V gene encodes CDR1 SGDLS and CDR2 YYNGEE. V shed 4 bases, J shed 5 bases, and the junction held 9 bases outside the gene matches. The CDR3 nucleotides are TGTGCCAGCAGCCCTACAGGGGACAGTTATCAGCCCCAGCATTTT. It encodes CASSPTGDSYQPQHF.

The chain combines TRBV27 with TRBJ1-6, with TRBD1 matching 7 bases. CDR1 MNHEY and CDR2 SMNVEV come from the germline V gene (reference sequence). The trim removed 0 bases at V and 9 bases at J, leaving 5 bases unmatched. The CDR3 is 15 amino acids. The CDR3 region is CASSLSWQGGSPLHF. The CDR3 DNA is TGTGCCAGCAGTTTATCATGGCAGGGGGGTTCACCCCTCCACTTT.

DNA of the CDR3: TGTGCCAGCACCCACGGGAGGGAGCCTGGGGCCAACGTCCTGACTTTC. As protein: CASTHGREPGANVLTF. The J gene is TRBJ2-6, the V gene TRBV2; 8 bases fit TRBD2. J was trimmed by 2 bases and V by 7 bases; bases with no gene match: 7. The CDR3 has 16 residues. Germline V gene data show CDR1 as SNHLY and CDR2 as FYNNEI.

The chain combines TRBV27 with TRBJ1-6, with D tentatively TRBD1 (5 bases). In germline, CDR1 is MNHEY, CDR2 SMNVEV (reference sequence). The CDR3 totals 15 residues. Trimming took 0 bases from V and 5 from J, leaving 8 bases between them. The CDR3 DNA reads as TGTGCCAGCAGTTTATCAGGGGTAGATAATTCACCCCTCCACTTT. It encodes CASSLSGVDNSPLHF.

The chain links TRBV6-2 or TRBV6-3 to TRBJ1-1, with TRBD1 matching over 7 bases. V was clipped by 1 base and J by 1 base; unmatched bases: 9. Germline assignment: CDR1 MNHEY and CDR2 SVGEGT. The CDR3 is 17 amino acids. The CDR3 nucleotides are TGTGCCAGCAGTTACTTCAGGGGGATAAGTGGGAACACTGAAGCTTTCTTT. Encoded protein: CASSYFRGISGNTEAFF.

The chain joins TRBV10-3 to TRBJ1-3; 9 bases are shared with TRBD1. J lost 8 bases, V lost 6 bases, and 8 bases had no gene match. There are 14 residues in the CDR3. Germline values: CDR1 ENHRY, CDR2 SYGVKD. CDR3: CAIRPDRGGDTIYF. In DNA form, the CDR3 reads TGTGCCATCAGGCCGGACAGGGGAGGTGACACCATATATTTT.

This sequence joins TRBV19 and TRBJ2-3; D possibly corresponds to TRBD2 (6 bases). From germline, CDR1 is LNHDA and CDR2 SQIVND (reference sequence). V lost 3 bases to trimming and J lost 6 bases, with 22 bases between them. CDR3 length equals 17 residues. CDR3 residues: CASSMGRNKVYSDTQYF. The CDR3 coding sequence is TGTGCCAGTAGTATGGGGAGGAACAAGGTTTATTCCGATACGCAGTATTTT.

This chain uses TRBV5-6 with TRBJ2-3; D uncertain. This CDR3 comprises 15 residues. V lost 0 bases and J 5 bases, leaving 13 bases between the germline ends. Per the germline V gene, CDR1 is SGHDT and CDR2 is YYEEEE. The CDR3 region has the DNA TGTGCCAGCAGCTTGGGGGCCGGCACGGTAGATACGCAGTATTTT. This codes for CASSLGAGTVDTQYF.

This rearrangement joins TRBV24-1 to TRBJ1-2, with 7 positions matching TRBD1. J was trimmed by 7 bases and V by 3 bases; bases with no gene match: 7. The V gene's germline CDR1 is KGHDR and CDR2 SFDVKD. CDR3 length: 14 residues. CDR3 protein: CATSDAARGSGYTF. CDR3 coding DNA: TGTGCCACCAGTGATGCAGCCAGGGGGAGTGGCTACACCTTC.

The rearrangement links TRBV6-1 to TRBJ1-4; no firm D call. V was cut by 3 bases and J by 8 bases, with 13 bases left in between. Germline CDR1 MNHNS, CDR2 SASEGT. The CDR3 contains 14 residues. In nucleotides, the CDR3 is TGTGCCAGCAGTGATATCGGAGGGTGGGAAAAACTGTTTTTT. Protein product: CASSDIGGWEKLFF.

Details on this clone: Mismatch with germline at one junction end may stem from a read error. The chain links TRBV7-2 to TRBJ2-4, with D unresolved. Germline V CDR1 and CDR2: SGHTA, FQGNSA. This CDR3 spans 15 amino acids. The CDR3 coding sequence is TGTGCCAGCAGTTCGCGGCTAGGTCCTTCGACTCCACCGGGCTTC. Encoded protein: CASSSRLGPSTPPGF.

This sequence joins TRBV5-1 and TRBJ2-7; 9 positions agree with TRBD1. The V and J ends lost 4 bases and 4 bases, in that order; junction bases with no gene match: 6. This CDR3 spans 14 amino acids. From germline, CDR1 is SGHRS and CDR2 YFSETQ. The CDR3, as DNA: TGCGCCAGCAGCCTATTAGGACAGGGGTACGAGCAGTACTTC. Translation: CASSLLGQGYEQYF.

Points on this clone: Other DNA sequences in this sample translate to the same CDR3. The chain carries TRBV5-1 and TRBJ1-3; 10 nucleotides agree with TRBD1. Trimming cost V 4 bases and J 4 bases; bases outside gene matches: 5. Germline-derived CDR1 and CDR2 are SGHRS and YFSETQ. The CDR3 is 15 residues long. This CDR3 reads CASSGGTGEGNTIYF. The CDR3 DNA reads as TGCGCCAGCAGCGGTGGGACAGGGGAAGGAAACACCATATATTTT.

Concerning this clone itself: Compared with germline, one end of the junction differs, possibly owing to a read error. This sequence joins TRBV5-4 and TRBJ2-7, with TRBD1 identical over 12 bases. Germline CDR1 is SGHNT and CDR2 is YYREEE (reference sequence). The CDR3 has 14 residues. The CDR3 loop reads CASSPPGTGGFMHF. Here the CDR3 DNA reads TGTGCCAGCAGCCCCCCGGGGACAGGGGGCTTTATGCACTTC.

The V gene is TRBV7-6, the J gene TRBJ1-5; 11 bases agree with TRBD1. Germline CDR1 and CDR2: SGHVS and FNYEAQ. The trim removed 4 bases at V and 2 bases at J, leaving 7 bases unmatched. The CDR3 extends over 17 amino acids. The CDR3 coding sequence is TGTGCCAGCAGCTCCAGCCGGGGACAGGGGGGCAATCAGCCCCAGCATTTT. Translated, it gives CASSSSRGQGGNQPQHF.

The chain combines TRBV3-1 (or the pseudogene TRBV3-2) with TRBJ1-6; D gene unclear. V gave up 4 bases and J gave up 9 bases, with 22 bases separating them. The germline CDR1 and CDR2 sequences are LGHDT and YNNKEL (reference sequence). This CDR3 is 17 amino acids long. The CDR3: CASSLRTIQPRGSPLHF. The CDR3 nucleotides are TGTGCCAGCAGCCTCCGGACTATCCAACCTCGGGGTTCACCCCTCCACTTT.

This chain links TRBV5-1 with TRBJ2-5; the D gene is possibly TRBD2 (6 bases). This CDR3 comprises 15 residues. Per germline, CDR1 SGHRS and CDR2 YFSETQ. The germline V and J ends were trimmed by 4 bases and 5 bases, with 18 bases remaining between them. The CDR3 DNA follows: TGCGCCAGCAGCGGAGGGGACTGGCGTTTGGAGACCCAGTACTTC. Its translation: CASSGGDWRLETQYF.

The chain couples TRBV4-2 to TRBJ1-1, with TRBD1 matching 8 bases. The CDR3 covers 14 residues. Unmatched junction bases numbered 8, after V lost 4 bases and J lost 7 bases. Germline CDR1 is LGHNA and CDR2 is YNFKEQ. CDR3 in DNA: TGTGCCAGCAGCCGCATACAGGGGGTGGATGAAGCTTTCTTT. Residues: CASSRIQGVDEAFF.

With regard to this clone: The same CDR3 also results from other DNA sequences found in this sample. V gene TRBV12-3 or TRBV12-4 combines with J gene TRBJ1-2; TRBD1 matches at 9 bases. This CDR3 is built from 13 residues. After removal of 6 bases from V and 7 bases from J, the junction contained 6 bases not matched to a gene. CDR3 sequence (DNA): TGTGCCAGCAGCTACGACAGGGGGGGTGGCTACACCTTC. Translation gives CASSYDRGGGYTF.

The V gene is TRBV28, the J gene TRBJ1-1; 8 bases are a match to TRBD1. Germline assignment: CDR1 MDHEN and CDR2 SYDVKM. J was trimmed by 4 bases and V by 4 bases; bases with no gene match: 8. The length of the CDR3 is 15 residues. The CDR3: CASSSDQGARTEAFF. CDR3 DNA sequence: TGTGCCAGCAGTTCCGATCAGGGGGCGCGCACTGAAGCTTTCTTT.